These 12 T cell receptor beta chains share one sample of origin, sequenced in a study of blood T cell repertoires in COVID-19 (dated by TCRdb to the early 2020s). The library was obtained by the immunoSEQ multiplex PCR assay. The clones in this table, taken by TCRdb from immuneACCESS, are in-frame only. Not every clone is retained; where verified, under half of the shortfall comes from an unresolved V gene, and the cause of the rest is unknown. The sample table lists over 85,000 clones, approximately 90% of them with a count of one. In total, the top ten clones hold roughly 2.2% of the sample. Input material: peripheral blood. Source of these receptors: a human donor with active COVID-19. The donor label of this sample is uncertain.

The CDR3 sequence is CASSESGRHTEAFF. CDR3 in DNA: TGCGCCAGCAGTGAGTCAGGGAGACACACTGAAGCTTTCTTT. J is TRBJ1-1 and V is TRBV10-1; D gene uncertain. Trimming stripped 0 bases from V and 3 bases from J, with 8 bases between. The germline gives CDR1 WNHNN, CDR2 SYGVQD (reference sequence). CDR3 length: 14 residues.

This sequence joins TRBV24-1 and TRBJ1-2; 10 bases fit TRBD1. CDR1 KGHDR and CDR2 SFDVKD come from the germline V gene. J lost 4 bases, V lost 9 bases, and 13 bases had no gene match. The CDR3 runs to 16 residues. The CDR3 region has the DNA TGTGCCACCTTCCCGGGACAGGGGCCCTCAAGCTATGGCTACACCTTC. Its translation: CATFPGQGPSSYGYTF.

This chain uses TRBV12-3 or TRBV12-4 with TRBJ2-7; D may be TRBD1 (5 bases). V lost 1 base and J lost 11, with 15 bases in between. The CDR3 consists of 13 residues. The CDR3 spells CASSLGSLGLEYF. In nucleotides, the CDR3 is TGTGCCAGCAGTTTAGGGTCCTTGGGGCTGGAGTACTTC.

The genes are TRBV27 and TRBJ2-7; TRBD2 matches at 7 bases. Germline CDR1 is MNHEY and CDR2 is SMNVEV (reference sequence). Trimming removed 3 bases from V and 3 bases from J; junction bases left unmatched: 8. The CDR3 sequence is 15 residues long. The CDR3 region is CASSFGGSRIYEQYF. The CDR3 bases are TGTGCCAGCAGTTTCGGGGGGTCCCGTATCTACGAGCAGTACTTC.

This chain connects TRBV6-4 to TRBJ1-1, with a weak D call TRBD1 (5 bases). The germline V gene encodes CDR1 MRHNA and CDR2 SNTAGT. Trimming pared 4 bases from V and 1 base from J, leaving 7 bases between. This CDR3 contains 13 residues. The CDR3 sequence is CASSGDWNTEAFF. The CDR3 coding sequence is TGTGCCAGCAGTGGGGACTGGAACACTGAAGCTTTCTTT.

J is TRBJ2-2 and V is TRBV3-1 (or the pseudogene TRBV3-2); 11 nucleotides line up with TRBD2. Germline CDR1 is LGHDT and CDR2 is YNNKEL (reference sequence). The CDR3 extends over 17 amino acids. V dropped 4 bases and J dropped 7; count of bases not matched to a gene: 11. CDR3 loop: CASSLFSGGANGGELFF. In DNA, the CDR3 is TGTGCCAGCAGCCTCTTTAGCGGGGGGGCCAACGGCGGGGAGCTGTTTTTT.

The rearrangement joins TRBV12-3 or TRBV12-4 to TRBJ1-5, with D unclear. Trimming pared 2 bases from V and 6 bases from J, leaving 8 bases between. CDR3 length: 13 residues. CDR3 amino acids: CASSLSRAQPQHF. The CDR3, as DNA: TGTGCCAGCAGTTTATCGCGGGCTCAGCCCCAGCATTTT.

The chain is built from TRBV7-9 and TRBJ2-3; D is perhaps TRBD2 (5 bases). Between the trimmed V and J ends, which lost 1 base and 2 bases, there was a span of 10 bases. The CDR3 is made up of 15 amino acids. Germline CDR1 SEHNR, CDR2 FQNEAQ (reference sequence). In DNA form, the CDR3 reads TGTGCCAGCAGCTTAGAGCGGATAATCACAGATACGCAGTATTTT. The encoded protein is CASSLERIITDTQYF.

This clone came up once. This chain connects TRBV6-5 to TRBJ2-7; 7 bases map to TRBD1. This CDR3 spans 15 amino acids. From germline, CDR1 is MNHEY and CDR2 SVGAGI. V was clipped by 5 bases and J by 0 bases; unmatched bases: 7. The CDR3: CASSISGTDSYEQYF. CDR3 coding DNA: TGTGCCAGCAGTATCTCCGGGACAGACTCCTACGAGCAGTACTTC.

The CDR3 nucleotides read TGTGCCAGCAGGGAGGAGTCCGGCAAAAACATTCAGTACTTC. It specifies CASREESGKNIQYF. The chain couples TRBV6-5 to TRBJ2-4; TRBD2 is a possible D gene (5 bases). The V gene lost 6 bases and the J gene lost 3 bases, with 12 bases spanning the gap. Germline V lookup: CDR1 MNHEY, CDR2 SVGAGI. The CDR3 totals 14 residues.

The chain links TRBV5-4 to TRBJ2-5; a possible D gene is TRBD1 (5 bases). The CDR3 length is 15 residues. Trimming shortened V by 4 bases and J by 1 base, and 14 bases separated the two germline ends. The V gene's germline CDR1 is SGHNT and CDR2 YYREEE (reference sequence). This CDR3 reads CASSEWGQFQETQYF. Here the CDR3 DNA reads TGTGCCAGCAGCGAATGGGGCCAGTTCCAAGAGACCCAGTACTTC.

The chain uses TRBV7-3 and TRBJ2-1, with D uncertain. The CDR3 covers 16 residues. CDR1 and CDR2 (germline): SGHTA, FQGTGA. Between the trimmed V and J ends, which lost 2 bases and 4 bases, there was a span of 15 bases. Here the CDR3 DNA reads TGTGCCAGCAGCTTATGGGCCGAACCCACTTACAATGAGCAGTTCTTC. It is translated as CASSLWAEPTYNEQFF.